The table lists the clone carrying this T cell receptor beta chain with many counts. Library preparation (for TCRbeta) was performed with unique molecular identifiers. TCRdb independently ran MiXCR on the PCR reads; one entry per CDR3 protein. The data hold 150,000 to 200,000 distinct CDR3 sequences, with 6% to 7% observed a single time. V was shortened by 6 bases and J by 2 bases, with 6 bases between the two germline ends. The length of the CDR3 is 12 residues. These data originate in a study of T-cell reconstitution after alpha-beta-depleted transplantation in children. This receptor was taken from a human donor who donated a stem cell graft to a child with Wiskott-Aldrich syndrome. The chain links TRBV12-3 or TRBV12-4 to TRBJ2-3; D ambiguous. The material was PBMCs from the stem cell graft donor, obtained from the stem cell graft. The CDR3 sequence: CASSISTDTQYF. As DNA, the CDR3 is TGTGCCAGCAGCATTTCCACAGATACGCAGTATTTT.